The 15 T cell receptor beta chains given below trace back to one sample, sequenced in a study of blood T cell repertoires in COVID-19. Repertoires were generated with immunoSEQ multiplex PCR, while TCRdb's copy carries only in-frame clones and drops some. The sample records approximately 300,000 clones, 85% to 90% being singletons. The specimen sequenced was peripheral blood. These receptor sequences come from a woman in her 50s with active or convalescent COVID-19.

This chain joins TRBV2 and TRBJ1-2, with D possibly TRBD1 on 5 matching bases. The CDR3 length is 13 residues. Trimming left V 1 base short and J 7 bases short, with 10 bases between. The germline gives CDR1 SNHLY, CDR2 FYNNEI. CDR3 loop: CASSEGGLFGYTF. For the CDR3, the DNA is TGTGCCAGCAGTGAAGGGGGCCTCTTTGGCTACACCTTC.

CDR3 region: CASSPLIQITDTQYF. CDR3 DNA sequence: TGTGCCAGCAGTCCGCTAATACAGATCACAGATACGCAGTATTTT. The J gene is TRBJ2-3, the V gene TRBV28; D is unclear. Germline values: CDR1 MDHEN, CDR2 SYDVKM. This CDR3 comprises 15 residues. V gave up 5 bases and J gave up 2 bases, with 14 bases separating them.

The rearrangement uses TRBV6-1 and TRBJ2-6, with 11 bases aligning to TRBD2. Germline V lookup: CDR1 MNHNS, CDR2 SASEGT. CDR3 size: 17 residues. V gave up 4 bases and J gave up 0 bases; unmatched junction bases: 2. Here the CDR3 DNA reads TGTGCCAGCAGTGGACTAGCGGGGCGCTCTGGGGCCAACGTCCTGACTTTC. Protein: CASSGLAGRSGANVLTF.

This clone appeared once. As DNA, the CDR3 is TGTGCCAGCTCCCACGGACGCCGGGACAGGGATGAAAAACTGTTTTTT. Residues: CASSHGRRDRDEKLFF. V is TRBV18 and J is TRBJ1-4; 9 positions agree with TRBD1. The CDR3 runs to 16 residues. V dropped 6 bases and J dropped 6; count of bases not matched to a gene: 11. Germline CDR1 is KGHSH and CDR2 is LQKENI.

The chain has TRBV7-6 and TRBJ2-5; possibly TRBD2 for D (6 bases). The CDR3 consists of 15 residues. CDR1 is SGHVS and CDR2 is FNYEAQ in the germline V gene. V lost 3 bases and J 4 bases, leaving 15 bases between the germline ends. The CDR3 DNA reads as TGTGCCAGCAGCTTGGTCGGCGGGAAGACAGAGACCCAGTACTTC. It encodes CASSLVGGKTETQYF.

This clone has more than one count but fewer than ten. This chain's CDR3 is CAISEAGDRGLYQPQHF. The CDR3 DNA is TGTGCCATCAGTGAGGCCGGGGACAGGGGGCTGTATCAGCCCCAGCATTTT. The J gene is TRBJ1-5, the V gene TRBV10-3; TRBD1 agrees at 12 bases. This CDR3 comprises 17 residues. V lost 2 bases and J lost 5; bases outside the gene matches: 7. Germline loops: CDR1 ENHRY, CDR2 SYGVKD.

The V gene is TRBV28, the J gene TRBJ2-3; no clear D. V gave up 2 bases and J gave up 0 bases, with 9 bases separating them. Germline loops: CDR1 MDHEN, CDR2 SYDVKM. The CDR3 is 15 amino acids. Here the CDR3 DNA reads TGTGCCAGCAGTTTACCACAGATTAGCACAGATACGCAGTATTTT. Translating it yields CASSLPQISTDTQYF.

This clone occurred a few times. The chain links TRBV7-9 to TRBJ2-7, with D possibly matching TRBD2 (6 bases). Trimming removed 5 bases at V and 6 bases at J, with 17 bases between. In germline, CDR1 is SEHNR, CDR2 FQNEAQ (reference sequence). CDR3 length equals 14 residues. CDR3 DNA: TGTGCCAGCAGCCCCATCCCGGGAGTATCCGAGCAGTACTTC. This translates into CASSPIPGVSEQYF. The full variable domain, with the rest looked up from reference TRBV7-9 and TRBJ2-7, is DTGVSQNPRHKITKRGQNVTFRCDPISEHNRLYWYRQTLGQGPEFLTYFQNEAQLEKSRLLSDRFSAERPKGSFSTLEIQRTEQGDSAMYLCASSPIPGVSEQYFGPGTRLTVT.

This clone was seen just once. The chain recombines TRBV30 with TRBJ1-6, with 8 bases lining up with TRBD1. Germline trimming cut 2 bases from V and 0 bases from J; bases unmatched to any gene: 6. The germline V gene encodes CDR1 GTSNPN and CDR2 SVGIG (reference sequence). This CDR3 has 17 amino acids. In DNA, the CDR3 is TGTGCCTGGAGTATCGGACAGGGTAGCTCCTATAATTCACCCCTCCACTTT. Encoded protein: CAWSIGQGSSYNSPLHF.

The chain combines TRBV5-1 with TRBJ1-2; perhaps TRBD1 as D (6 bases). Looked up from germline, CDR1 is SGHRS and CDR2 is YFSETQ. CDR3 length: 15 amino acids. The ends were cut back, 0 bases at V and 6 bases at J, with 15 bases in the middle. DNA for the CDR3: TGCGCCAGCAGCTTGGACAGGGCCTTAGTGGATGGCTACACCTTC. Its translation: CASSLDRALVDGYTF.

The chain joins TRBV5-4 to TRBJ1-1; D may be TRBD1 (5 bases). Germline V gives CDR1 SGHNT, CDR2 YYREEE (reference sequence). CDR3 size: 11 residues. With 7 bases removed from V and 4 bases from J, the gap between germline ends came to 8 bases. The CDR3 DNA reads as TGTGCCAGCCCGGGGGGCACTGAAGCTTTCTTT. Its protein is CASPGGTEAFF.

The chain links TRBV5-1 to TRBJ1-4; D possibly corresponds to TRBD1 (5 bases). This CDR3 region has 15 residues. V was cut by 4 bases and J by 7 bases, with 17 bases left in between. Germline values: CDR1 SGHRS, CDR2 YFSETQ. The CDR3 coding sequence is TGCGCCAGCAGCGAATCCCAGGGTAACGGTGAAAAACTGTTTTTT. Its translation: CASSESQGNGEKLFF.

This chain joins TRBV5-8 and TRBJ2-5; TRBD2 matches at 8 bases. The CDR3 has 15 amino acids. Per the germline V gene, CDR1 is SGHTS and CDR2 is YDEGEE. V gave up 2 bases and J gave up 7 bases; unmatched junction bases: 10. The CDR3 DNA reads TGTGCCAGCAGCTTTGAGGCTAGCGGGCGTCGGACCCAGTACTTC. Translating it yields CASSFEASGRRTQYF.

The chain has TRBV6-5 and TRBJ2-7; TRBD1 aligns across 7 bases. V lost 6 bases to trimming and J lost 0 bases; unmatched junction nucleotides: 5. CDR1 MNHEY and CDR2 SVGAGI come from the germline V gene. This CDR3 is 14 amino acids long. The CDR3 sequence: CASRRTGSSYEQYF. DNA of the CDR3: TGTGCCAGCAGGAGGACAGGAAGCTCCTACGAGCAGTACTTC.

This rearrangement joins TRBV28 to TRBJ1-1; 9 positions agree with TRBD1. V was clipped by 7 bases and J by 0 bases; unmatched bases: 9. The germline V gene encodes CDR1 MDHEN and CDR2 SYDVKM. The CDR3 covers 16 residues. The chain's CDR3 is CASTYPGQGMNTEAFF. The CDR3 DNA reads TGTGCCAGCACCTACCCCGGACAGGGGATGAACACTGAAGCTTTCTTT.